One sample yielded the 8 T cell receptor beta chains listed below, sequenced in a study of blood T cell repertoires in COVID-19. Data came from immunoSEQ multiplex PCR; TCRdb stores just in-frame clones and leaves some out. The data hold approximately 300,000 clones, with around four fifths observed a single time. Sequencing used peripheral blood. Receptor source: a woman aged 45-59 years with active or convalescent COVID-19.

The gene calls are TRBV19 and TRBJ2-7; TRBD2 agrees at 8 bases. V shed 3 bases, J shed 5 bases, and the junction held 9 bases outside the gene matches. The CDR3 sequence is 15 residues long. The germline V gene encodes CDR1 LNHDA and CDR2 SQIVND (reference sequence). In DNA form, the CDR3 reads TGTGCCAGTAGTATTATGAGCGGGAGTACCCACGAGCAGTACTTC. Its protein is CASSIMSGSTHEQYF.

The V call is TRBV7-8, the J call TRBJ1-2; no clear D. The V end lost 4 bases, the J end lost 3 bases, and 12 bases lay between the germline ends. Germline CDR1 is SGHVS and CDR2 is FQNEAQ. This CDR3 is 14 amino acids long. This CDR3 reads CASSSDPPDYGYTF. For the CDR3, the DNA is TGTGCCAGCAGCTCAGATCCGCCCGACTATGGCTACACCTTC. The whole variable domain, remainder taken from reference TRBV7-8 and TRBJ1-2, is GAGVSQSPRYKVAKRGQDVALRCDPISGHVSLFWYQQALGQGPEFLTYFQNEAQLDKSGLPSDRFFAERPEGSVSTLKIQRTQQEDSAVYLCASSSDPPDYGYTFGSGTRLTVV.

This chain uses TRBV2 with TRBJ2-7; no clear D gene. CDR1 is SNHLY and CDR2 is FYNNEI in the germline V gene. Trimming took 2 bases from V and 4 from J, leaving 15 bases between them. The CDR3 covers 15 residues. The CDR3 DNA follows: TGTGCCAGCAGTGAACACCCCCCGATCGCGTACGAGCAGTACTTC. Its protein is CASSEHPPIAYEQYF.

V is TRBV27 and J is TRBJ2-5; TRBD2 is a possible D gene (6 bases). V was clipped by 1 base and J by 2 bases, with 14 bases between them. The CDR3 is 16 amino acids. Germline V lookup: CDR1 MNHEY, CDR2 SMNVEV (reference sequence). Written as DNA, the CDR3 is TGTGCCAGCAGTTTATTCGGGGGAGTGGGGCAAGAGACCCAGTACTTC. This encodes CASSLFGGVGQETQYF.

This clone was seen only a few times. The chain links TRBV5-4 to TRBJ2-7; 11 bases agree with TRBD2. The CDR3 spans 16 residues. The ends lost 0 bases at V and 0 bases at J; junction bases unmatched: 2. Per the germline V gene, CDR1 is SGHNT and CDR2 is YYREEE (reference sequence). CDR3 in amino acids: CASSLGLAGHSYEQYF. The CDR3 region has the DNA TGTGCCAGCAGCTTGGGACTAGCGGGACACTCCTACGAGCAGTACTTC.

The chain has TRBV7-3 and TRBJ2-3, with 10 positions matching TRBD2. CDR1 SGHTA and CDR2 FQGTGA come from the germline V gene. Losses at the gene ends were 2 bases for V and 6 bases for J; bases not matched to a gene: 5. This CDR3 has 15 amino acids. CDR3 amino acids: CASSLDLAGADTQYF. In nucleotides, the CDR3 is TGTGCCAGCAGCTTAGATCTAGCGGGAGCTGATACGCAGTATTTT.

This chain uses TRBV27 with TRBJ2-1, with TRBD2 as a possible D gene (6 bases). Trimming removed 5 bases from V and 3 bases from J, with 11 bases in between. CDR1 is MNHEY and CDR2 is SMNVEV in the germline V gene (reference sequence). The CDR3 is made up of 14 amino acids. CDR3 region: CASSISGDYNEQFF. The CDR3 bases are TGTGCCAGCAGTATTAGCGGTGACTACAATGAGCAGTTCTTC.

The table lists this clone with a count of one. The V and J genes are TRBV28 and TRBJ2-1, with TRBD2 matching over 11 bases. V was pared by 6 bases and J by 9 bases, with 10 bases of the junction left unmatched. Germline lookup yields CDR1 MDHEN and CDR2 SYDVKM. The CDR3 sequence is 15 residues long. The CDR3 spells CASRRTSGRGSEQFF. The CDR3 nucleotides read TGTGCCAGCAGGCGAACTAGCGGGAGAGGTAGTGAGCAGTTCTTC.